This TCR beta chain was identified in a study of metastatic and nonmetastatic thyroid tumors. This CDR3 spans 16 amino acids. Germline CDR1 PRHDT, CDR2 FYEKMQ (reference sequence). Trimming cost V 8 bases and J 5 bases; bases outside gene matches: 11. This clone was recorded many times. Its antigen is still unknown. General observations from the study: It was reported that TCR beta diversity was significantly higher in malignant thyroid tumors than benign nodules, in blood and tumor.

TCRdb reassembled clones from the PCR reads with MiXCR. The sample lists about 70,000 clones, roughly 18% occurring once. All patients reached thyroid surgery having received no treatment beforehand. Sequencing input: blood. The chain employs TRBV13 and TRBJ2-2; 10 nucleotides align to TRBD2. This clonotype originated in a female donor with papillary thyroid cancer or a benign thyroid nodule (not recorded which). Some clones in this sample may be carry-over from other donors' samples. CDR3 sequence reads: CASAPALAGETGELFF. As DNA, the CDR3 is TGTGCCAGCGCCCCGGCCCTAGCGGGAGAAACCGGGGAGCTGTTTTTT.